Below are 11 T cell receptor beta chains sequenced from a single sample in a study of cytotoxic CD8 clonotypes in ibrutinib-treated CLL. The protocol was immunoSEQ multiplex PCR, while the TCRdb copy is restricted to in-frame clones and leaves out a portion. Of 250,000 to 350,000 clones listed, roughly three quarters are singletons. The sequencing used PBMCs, collected at disease progression, from a patient treated with ibrutinib. These receptor sequences come from a human donor with chronic lymphocytic leukemia.

The chain combines TRBV29-1 with TRBJ1-1, with D possibly TRBD1 on 5 matching bases. Per germline, CDR1 SQVTM and CDR2 ANQGSEA. CDR3 length: 12 residues. V lost 4 bases to trimming and J lost 5 bases, with 11 bases between them. The CDR3 here is CSVAREKTEAFF. The CDR3, as DNA: TGCAGCGTTGCCAGGGAAAAGACTGAAGCTTTCTTT.

The rearrangement links TRBV7-3 to TRBJ2-5; the D gene is possibly TRBD2 (6 bases). CDR1 SGHTA and CDR2 FQGTGA come from the germline V gene. This CDR3 contains 14 residues. V was pared by 5 bases and J by 5 bases, with 15 bases between. CDR3 coding DNA: TGTGCCAGCAGCACGTCGCGGGGTGCGGAGACCCAGTACTTC. This translates into CASSTSRGAETQYF.

This CDR3 is CASSLVSGIGYTF. In DNA, the CDR3 is TGTGCCAGCAGCTTAGTATCAGGGATCGGCTACACCTTC. The gene calls are TRBV13 and TRBJ1-2, with D perhaps TRBD1 (5 bases). The V end was cut by 1 base, the J end by 8 bases, with 11 bases between. The germline V gene has CDR1 PRHDT and CDR2 FYEKMQ (reference sequence). This CDR3 is built from 13 residues.

This clone has only a few counts. V and J are TRBV21-1 and TRBJ1-2; TRBD1 reflects the table's D call only, with no check against the DNA. TRBV21-1 is termed a pseudogene. The CDR3 length is 13 residues. The chain's CDR3 is CASTLGQPHGYTF. The DNA for the CDR3 is TGTGCCAGCACATTAGGACAGCCCCATGGCTACACCTTC.

This chain joins TRBV5-1 and TRBJ2-7, with TRBD1 identical over 9 bases. Germline V gives CDR1 SGHRS, CDR2 YFSETQ. J lost 3 bases, V lost 7 bases, and 8 bases had no gene match. The CDR3 is made up of 14 amino acids. CDR3 bases: TGCGCCAGCTCGCCGGGACAGGGTTTCTACGAGCAGTACTTC. It specifies CASSPGQGFYEQYF.

The chain combines TRBV10-3 with TRBJ1-1; the D is unclear. Trimming removed 0 bases from V and 4 bases from J, with 9 bases in between. This CDR3 is built from 14 residues. In germline, CDR1 is ENHRY, CDR2 SYGVKD. The CDR3 loop is CAISESWGSTEAFF. DNA for the CDR3: TGTGCCATCAGTGAGTCATGGGGAAGCACTGAAGCTTTCTTT.

The rearrangement joins TRBV4-1 to TRBJ2-5; D ambiguous. Trimming removed 4 bases from V and 4 bases from J, with 10 bases in between. Germline assignment: CDR1 MGHRA and CDR2 YSYEKL. The CDR3 has 13 residues. The CDR3 loop reads CASSPTLRETQYF. In nucleotides, the CDR3 is TGCGCCAGCAGCCCCACCCTAAGAGAGACCCAGTACTTC.

The V and J genes are TRBV28 and TRBJ2-7; D possibly corresponds to TRBD1 (6 bases). The CDR3 contains 16 residues. Per the germline V gene, CDR1 is MDHEN and CDR2 is SYDVKM. Trimming shortened V by 7 bases and J by 2 bases, and 21 bases separated the two germline ends. The DNA for the CDR3 is TGTGCCAGCAATAACTTAGAGTCAGGGGATCCCTACGAGCAGTACTTC. Protein: CASNNLESGDPYEQYF.

The V call is TRBV11-1, the J call TRBJ1-1; D is ambiguous. V was pared by 2 bases and J by 8 bases, with 6 bases between. CDR3 length equals 11 residues. Germline V gene data show CDR1 as SGHAT and CDR2 as FQDESV (reference sequence). Here the CDR3 reads CASSLLGEAFF. The CDR3 DNA follows: TGTGCCAGCAGCTTACTAGGCGAAGCTTTCTTT.

This chain uses TRBV18 with TRBJ2-7; maybe TRBD1 (6 bases). The germline gives CDR1 KGHSH, CDR2 LQKENI. The germline V and J ends were trimmed by 6 bases and 0 bases, with 15 bases remaining between them. The CDR3 runs 15 residues. DNA for the CDR3: TGTGCCAGCTCGCTGGGACACCCGAGCTCCTACGAGCAGTACTTC. Translated: CASSLGHPSSYEQYF.

The chain employs TRBV12-5 and TRBJ1-1; no clear D gene. The V and J ends lost 3 bases and 5 bases respectively, with 7 bases between them. CDR3 size: 12 residues. Germline lookup yields CDR1 LGHNT and CDR2 FRNRAP. The chain's CDR3 is CASGFGDTEAFF. CDR3 DNA sequence: TGTGCTAGTGGTTTTGGGGATACTGAAGCTTTCTTT.